This TCR beta chain came from a study of shared clonotypes between healthy human individuals. Turning to the study itself: The cohort had two women and a few men, ages 18 to 49. The study's findings and limits: Generation probabilities of non-shared clonotypes were lower (relative to those shared by all four donors). Collection of samples was limited to blood; tissue repertoires likely differ.

As concerns this clone: Its antigen is not known.

The ends lost 10 bases at V and 2 bases at J; junction bases unmatched: 13. Germline V CDR1 and CDR2: ENHRY, SYGVKD. There are 16 residues in the CDR3. The method was immunoSEQ multiplex PCR; TCRdb's version includes in-frame clones alone and lacks a portion of them. This table has some 550,000 clones, around 97% appearing once. The rearrangement uses TRBV10-3 and TRBJ2-7; TRBD2 matches at 11 bases. The specimen sequenced was naive CD4+ T cells sorted from blood. Subset defined: CD45RA+ positively selected. This clonotype was sampled from a woman between 25 and 40 years old in good health. CDR3 residues: CATLDQLTSGTYEQYF. The CDR3 DNA reads TGTGCCACCTTGGATCAATTGACTAGCGGGACCTACGAGCAGTACTTC.